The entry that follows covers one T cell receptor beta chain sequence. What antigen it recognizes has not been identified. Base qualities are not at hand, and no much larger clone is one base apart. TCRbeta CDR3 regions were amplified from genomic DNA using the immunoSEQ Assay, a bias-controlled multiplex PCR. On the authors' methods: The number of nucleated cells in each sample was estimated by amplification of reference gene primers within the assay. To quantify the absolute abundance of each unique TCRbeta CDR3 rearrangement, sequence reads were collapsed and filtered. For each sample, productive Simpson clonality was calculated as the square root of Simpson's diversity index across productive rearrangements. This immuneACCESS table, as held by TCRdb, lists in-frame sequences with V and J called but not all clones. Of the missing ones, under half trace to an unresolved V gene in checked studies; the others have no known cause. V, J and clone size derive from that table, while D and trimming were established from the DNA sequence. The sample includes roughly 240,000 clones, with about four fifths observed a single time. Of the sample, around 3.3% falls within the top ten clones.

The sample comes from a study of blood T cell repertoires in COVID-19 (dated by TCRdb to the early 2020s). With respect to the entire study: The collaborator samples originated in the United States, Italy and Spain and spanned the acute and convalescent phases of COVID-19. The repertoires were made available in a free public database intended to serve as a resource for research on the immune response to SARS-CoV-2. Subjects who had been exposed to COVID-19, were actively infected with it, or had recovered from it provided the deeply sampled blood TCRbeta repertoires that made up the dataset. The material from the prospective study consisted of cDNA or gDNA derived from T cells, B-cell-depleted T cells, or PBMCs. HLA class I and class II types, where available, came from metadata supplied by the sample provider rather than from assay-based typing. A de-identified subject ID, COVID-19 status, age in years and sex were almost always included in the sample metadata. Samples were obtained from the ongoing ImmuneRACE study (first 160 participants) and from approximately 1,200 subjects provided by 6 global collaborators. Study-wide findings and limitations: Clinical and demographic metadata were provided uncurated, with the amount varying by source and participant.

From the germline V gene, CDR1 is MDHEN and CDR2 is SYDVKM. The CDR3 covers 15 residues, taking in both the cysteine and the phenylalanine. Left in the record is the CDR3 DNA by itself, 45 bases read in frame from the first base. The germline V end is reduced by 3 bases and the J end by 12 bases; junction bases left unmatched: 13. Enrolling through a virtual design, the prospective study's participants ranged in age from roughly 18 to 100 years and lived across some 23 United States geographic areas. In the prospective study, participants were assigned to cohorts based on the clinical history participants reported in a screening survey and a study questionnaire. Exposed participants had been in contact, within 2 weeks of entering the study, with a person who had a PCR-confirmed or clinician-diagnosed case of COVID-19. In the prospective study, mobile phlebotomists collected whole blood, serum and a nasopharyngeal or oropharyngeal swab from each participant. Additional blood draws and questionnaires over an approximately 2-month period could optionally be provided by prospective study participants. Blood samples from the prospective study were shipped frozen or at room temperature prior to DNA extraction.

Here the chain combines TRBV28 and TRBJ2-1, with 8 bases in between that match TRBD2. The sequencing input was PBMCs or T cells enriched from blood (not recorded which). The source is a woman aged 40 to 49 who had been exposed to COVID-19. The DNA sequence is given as TGTGCCAGCAGTTTGCCTAGCGGGCTTCGCCGCCCGCAGTTCTTC. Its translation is CASSLPSGLRRPQFF.